This T cell receptor beta chain was found in a study of cytomegalovirus exposure and HLA in healthy donors. TCRdb's table, derived via immunoSEQ multiplex PCR, lists solely in-frame clones and lacks some. The data contain approximately 170,000 clones, under 95% of them singletons. With V trimmed by 5 bases and J by 4 bases, 13 bases remained unmatched. The CDR3 covers 16 residues. Germline CDR1 and CDR2: SGHTA and FQGTGA. This chain connects TRBV7-3 to TRBJ2-5, with TRBD1 identical over 7 bases. The origin of this receptor is a woman younger than 35 in good health and CMV-seropositive. The sequenced sample consisted of PBMCs. This chain's CDR3 is CASSEQTGYRGETQYF. The CDR3 coding sequence is TGTGCCAGCAGCGAACAGACAGGGTATCGGGGAGAGACCCAGTACTTC. Looking up the rest from reference TRBV7-3 and TRBJ2-5 gives the full variable domain: GAGVSQTPSNKVTEKGKYVELRCDPISGHTALYWYRQSLGQGPEFLIYFQGTGAADDSGLPNDRFFAVRPEGSVSTLKIQRTERGDSAVYLCASSEQTGYRGETQYFGPGTRLLVL.